This TCR beta chain was captured in a study of shared clonotypes between healthy human individuals. Broader study findings: Across subsets, estimated richness was generally greater for naive than for memory populations. Shared clonotypes across all four donors exceeded non-shared ones in generation probability.

The V gene's germline CDR1 is SEHNR and CDR2 FQNEAQ (reference sequence). CDR3 size: 16 residues. Trimming cost V 4 bases and J 0 bases, with 15 bases left between them. To note about this clone: What it binds is not known.

Healthy HIV-negative adults with no recent acute infections or vaccinations were recruited as donors. Assay runs were performed at deep level. Generated by immunoSEQ multiplex PCR, the TCRdb table keeps only in-frame clones and is missing some. The sample gives around 700,000 clones, approximately 75% of which show up once; under 2% is in the top ten. The material sequenced was memory CD4+ T cells sorted from blood. As to subset: CD45RA-negative fraction. The chain carries TRBV7-9 and TRBJ1-2, with D possibly matching TRBD1 (6 bases). The source of this sequence is a woman aged 25 to 39 in good health. CDR3 protein: CASSSGGGPSNYGYTF. The CDR3 DNA sequence: TGTGCCAGCAGCTCAGGAGGGGGGCCCTCTAACTATGGCTACACCTTC.